The 31 T cell receptor beta chains presented below share a single source sample, sequenced in a study of CD8 T cells in Susac syndrome. A quantity of about 0.5 to 1 ug RNA underwent reverse transcription using random hexamers. TCRdb ran MiXCR on the immunoSEQ multiplex PCR reads and lists one entry per CDR3 protein. The sample has about 120,000 distinct CDR3 sequences, 92% seen once. The sequenced sample consisted of CD8+ T cells from PBMCs. The receptor source for this set is a human donor in good health.

The gene calls are TRBV6-5 and TRBJ2-2; 13 nucleotides match TRBD2. CDR1 is MNHEY, CDR2 SVGAGI, per germline. The trim removed 0 bases at V and 4 bases at J, leaving 8 bases unmatched. This CDR3 comprises 19 residues. The CDR3 loop reads CASSYSGLAGRSGTGELFF. CDR3 bases: TGTGCCAGCAGTTACTCGGGACTAGCGGGGAGGTCGGGCACCGGGGAGCTGTTTTTT.

The CDR3 DNA follows: TGTGCCAGCAGCTTAGCAAGGGTCGATGGCTACACCTTC. As protein: CASSLARVDGYTF. This rearrangement joins TRBV7-2 to TRBJ1-2; D ambiguous. From germline, CDR1 is SGHTA and CDR2 FQGNSA. CDR3 length equals 13 residues. The V gene lost 0 bases and the J gene lost 6 bases, with 8 bases spanning the gap.

CDR3 loop: CASTHRPGAANTEAFF. In nucleotides, the CDR3 is TGTGCCAGTACCCACCGCCCGGGAGCTGCGAACACTGAAGCTTTCTTT. This chain uses TRBV19 with TRBJ1-1; D is undetermined. The CDR3 covers 16 residues. Trimming pared 7 bases from V and 1 base from J, leaving 19 bases between. Germline V lookup: CDR1 LNHDA, CDR2 SQIVND (reference sequence).

This chain joins TRBV7-2 and TRBJ1-1; TRBD1 matches 10 bases. V shed 5 bases and J 6 bases; nucleotides not matched to a gene: 21. Germline lookup yields CDR1 SGHTA and CDR2 FQGNSA. CDR3 length: 19 amino acids. CDR3 sequence reads: CASSHKIGTGVFAGSEAFF. The CDR3 region has the DNA TGTGCCAGCAGCCATAAGATCGGGACAGGGGTTTTCGCGGGGTCTGAAGCTTTCTTT.

V and J are TRBV7-2 and TRBJ1-2, with D uncertain. Trimming cost V 2 bases and J 2 bases, with 6 bases left between them. Germline V lookup: CDR1 SGHTA, CDR2 FQGNSA. CDR3 length equals 13 residues. CDR3 residues: CASSLRVNYGYTF. CDR3 bases: TGTGCCAGCAGCTTACGGGTGAACTATGGCTACACCTTC.

The rearrangement joins TRBV4-3 to TRBJ2-3; no firm D call. Germline lookup yields CDR1 LGHNA and CDR2 YSLEER. This CDR3 has 15 residues. Trimming took off 0 bases at V and 4 bases at J, with 11 bases between the two ends. The CDR3 is CASSQERLESDTQYF. The CDR3, as DNA: TGCGCCAGCAGCCAAGAACGCTTAGAGTCAGATACGCAGTATTTT.

This clonotype was counted between two and nine times. The genes are TRBV7-2 and TRBJ2-7; the D gene is possibly TRBD2 (7 bases). V was trimmed by 5 bases and J by 2 bases, leaving 16 bases between them. The CDR3 sequence is 15 residues long. Germline loops: CDR1 SGHTA, CDR2 FQGNSA. The CDR3 reads CASSPRGGGAYEQYF. The CDR3 bases are TGTGCCAGCAGCCCCCGGGGAGGGGGGGCCTACGAGCAGTACTTC.

The J gene is TRBJ2-3, the V gene TRBV4-3; D not resolved. Germline-derived CDR1 and CDR2 are LGHNA and YSLEER. The V end was cut by 0 bases, the J end by 4 bases, with 8 bases between. The length of the CDR3 is 14 residues. The CDR3 reads CASSQEAGSDTQYF. CDR3 coding DNA: TGCGCCAGCAGCCAAGAGGCCGGATCAGATACGCAGTATTTT.

The chain uses TRBV10-3 and TRBJ2-2; 9 bases are shared with TRBD2. Per germline, CDR1 ENHRY and CDR2 SYGVKD. The J segment lost 2 bases and the V segment lost 7 bases, leaving 5 bases of the junction unmatched. This CDR3 has 15 amino acids. Written as DNA, the CDR3 is TGTGCCATCACTCCACTAGCGGGTAACACCGGGGAGCTGTTTTTT. Its translation is CAITPLAGNTGELFF.

The chain joins TRBV4-3 to TRBJ1-2; TRBD1 aligns across 7 bases. Germline CDR1 and CDR2: LGHNA and YSLEER. This CDR3 spans 15 amino acids. The V segment lost 7 bases and the J segment 7 bases; nucleotides outside the gene matches: 15. The CDR3 region is CASTRTGDSTSGYTF. DNA for the CDR3: TGCGCCAGCACTCGCACAGGGGATTCTACGAGTGGCTACACCTTC.

This chain connects TRBV2 to TRBJ2-1, with 7 nucleotides matching TRBD2. CDR1 is SNHLY and CDR2 is FYNNEI in the germline V gene. The CDR3 spans 14 residues. The junction had 3 bases not matched to a gene; V was cut back by 5 bases and J by 2 bases. The CDR3 bases are TGTGCCAGCAGTTCCGGGACTACCTACAATGAGCAGTTCTTC. This sequence encodes CASSSGTTYNEQFF.

This sequence joins TRBV7-9 and TRBJ2-5, with 8 bases that match TRBD1. Germline values: CDR1 SEHNR, CDR2 FQNEAQ (reference sequence). With V trimmed by 8 bases and J by 2 bases, 7 bases remained unmatched. The CDR3 extends over 14 amino acids. CDR3 in DNA: TGTGCCAGCGGCCCGGGACAGGCACAAGAGACCCAGTACTTC. It translates to CASGPGQAQETQYF.

The CDR3 loop is CASSYGAGQSSYNEQFF. CDR3 DNA sequence: TGTGCCAGCAGCTACGGAGCCGGACAGAGCTCCTACAATGAGCAGTTCTTC. The chain is built from TRBV5-4 and TRBJ2-1; a possible D gene is TRBD1 (6 bases). Trimming took off 3 bases at V and 0 bases at J, with 16 bases between the two ends. The CDR3 is made up of 17 amino acids. From germline, CDR1 is SGHNT and CDR2 YYREEE (reference sequence).

This chain joins TRBV19 and TRBJ2-4, with TRBD2 matching 9 bases. The CDR3 length is 15 residues. V shed 5 bases, J shed 8 bases, and the junction held 10 bases outside the gene matches. The germline V gene encodes CDR1 LNHDA and CDR2 SQIVND (reference sequence). CDR3: CASSSLRGGWDIQYF. The CDR3 DNA is TGTGCCAGTAGTTCCCTGCGGGGGGGCTGGGACATTCAGTACTTC.

The V and J genes are TRBV6-2 or TRBV6-3 and TRBJ2-3; maybe TRBD2 (5 bases). Germline CDR1 MNHEY, CDR2 SVGEGT. V shed 5 bases and J shed 2 bases, with 14 bases lying between them. The CDR3 length is 15 residues. The CDR3 is CASSTSGIATDTQYF. The CDR3 bases are TGTGCCAGCAGTACCTCGGGGATCGCCACAGATACGCAGTATTTT.

The chain recombines TRBV7-9 with TRBJ2-2; no definite D call. In germline, CDR1 is SEHNR, CDR2 FQNEAQ (reference sequence). V was clipped by 8 bases and J by 8 bases, with 6 bases between them. The CDR3 spans 10 residues. The CDR3 loop is CASGKGELFF. The CDR3 region has the DNA TGTGCCAGCGGGAAAGGGGAGCTGTTTTTT.

This chain uses TRBV20-1 with TRBJ2-3, with 10 nucleotides matching TRBD1. V lost 2 bases to trimming and J lost 5 bases; unmatched junction nucleotides: 4. Germline V gives CDR1 DFQATT, CDR2 SNEGSKA (reference sequence). The CDR3 extends over 14 amino acids. In DNA form, the CDR3 reads TGCAGTGCTAGAAGGGACAGGGGAGGAGATACGCAGTATTTT. It encodes CSARRDRGGDTQYF.

This chain connects TRBV19 to TRBJ1-1; 9 nucleotides line up with TRBD1. There are 15 residues in the CDR3. Germline loops: CDR1 LNHDA, CDR2 SQIVND (reference sequence). V was pared by 3 bases and J by 1 base, with 3 bases of the junction left unmatched. The CDR3 region has the DNA TGTGCCAGTAGTATGCCGGGACAGGGGAACACTGAAGCTTTCTTT. This encodes CASSMPGQGNTEAFF.

CDR3 in amino acids: CASSYGRASETQYF. Here the CDR3 DNA reads TGTGCCAGTAGTTACGGGAGGGCCTCAGAGACCCAGTACTTC. This chain joins TRBV19 and TRBJ2-5; 8 bases are a match to TRBD2. Germline V gene data show CDR1 as LNHDA and CDR2 as SQIVND (reference sequence). V shed 5 bases and J 4 bases; nucleotides not matched to a gene: 6. CDR3 size: 14 residues. The entire variable domain, with the rest obtained from reference TRBV19 and TRBJ2-5, is as follows: DGGITQSPKYLFRKEGQNVTLSCEQNLNHDAMYWYRQDPGQGLRLIYYSQIVNDFQKGDIAEGYSVSREKKESFPLTVTSAQKNPTAFYLCASSYGRASETQYFGPGTRLLVL.

This clonotype was observed once. The CDR3 sequence: CASSDNRGRETQYF. The CDR3 DNA reads as TGTGCCAGCAGTGACAACAGGGGTAGGGAGACCCAGTACTTC. The gene calls are TRBV6-1 and TRBJ2-5, with 7 bases fitting TRBD1. Germline V gene sequence: CDR1 MNHNS, CDR2 SASEGT. This CDR3 spans 14 amino acids. V trimming: 3 bases; J trimming: 5 bases; junction bases outside the gene matches: 6.

The chain uses TRBV25-1 and TRBJ2-7, with 12 bases lining up with TRBD2. Germline V gene lookup returns CDR1 MGHDK and CDR2 SYGVNS. V lost 3 bases and J lost 4; bases outside the gene matches: 7. This CDR3 comprises 16 residues. The CDR3 region has the DNA TGTGCCAGCAGTGACTCTACCGGGACTAGCGGGTACGAGCAGTACTTC. Protein product: CASSDSTGTSGYEQYF.

The V and J genes are TRBV6-5 and TRBJ1-1; 9 nucleotides align to TRBD1. Per germline, CDR1 MNHEY and CDR2 SVGAGI. The J segment lost 1 base and the V segment lost 7 bases, leaving 7 bases of the junction unmatched. The CDR3 is 15 residues long. CDR3 bases: TGTGCCAGCACTTTGGCGGGACAGGGGAACACTGAAGCTTTCTTT. This codes for CASTLAGQGNTEAFF.

This chain connects TRBV6-2 or TRBV6-3 to TRBJ1-5; TRBD1 might be the D (6 bases). Germline CDR1 is MNHEY and CDR2 is SVGEGT. This CDR3 region has 16 residues. With 4 bases removed from V and 7 bases from J, the gap between germline ends came to 20 bases. The CDR3 nucleotides read TGTGCCAGCAGTTCCACACGGGAAACAGGGCTCCAGCCCCAGCATTTT. Encoded protein: CASSSTRETGLQPQHF.

The V and J genes are TRBV5-1 and TRBJ1-2; D possibly corresponds to TRBD1 (6 bases). Per the germline V gene, CDR1 is SGHRS and CDR2 is YFSETQ. The CDR3 spans 13 residues. V was pared by 4 bases and J by 4 bases, with 11 bases between. CDR3 sequence: CASSPGDIYGYTF. CDR3 coding DNA: TGCGCCAGCAGCCCTGGGGACATCTATGGCTACACCTTC.

The V call is TRBV12-3 or TRBV12-4, the J call TRBJ2-7; D gene ambiguous. Trimming removed 5 bases at V and 3 bases at J, with 5 bases between. The CDR3 is 11 amino acids. The CDR3 is CASSVYYEQYF. As DNA, the CDR3 is TGTGCCAGCAGTGTCTACTACGAGCAGTACTTC.

The CDR3 DNA reads TGTGCCAGCAGTCGCCCTAGCGGGGGGGCTTTGGATACGCAGTATTTT. It encodes CASSRPSGGALDTQYF. The chain is built from TRBV12-3 or TRBV12-4 and TRBJ2-3; 12 nucleotides align to TRBD2. V shed 5 bases, J shed 6 bases, and the junction held 9 bases outside the gene matches. The CDR3 runs to 16 residues.

The rearrangement joins TRBV10-3 to TRBJ2-1, with 8 bases aligning to TRBD1. The germline gives CDR1 ENHRY, CDR2 SYGVKD. CDR3 size: 14 residues. V was pared by 4 bases and J by 6 bases, with 5 bases of the junction left unmatched. The CDR3 DNA sequence: TGTGCCATCAGTGGAGGACAGGGTAGCAATGAGCAGTTCTTC. Translation: CAISGGQGSNEQFF.

CDR3 protein: CSARAYGTNGSYNEQFF. Here the CDR3 DNA reads TGCAGTGCTAGAGCGTACGGGACTAACGGTTCCTACAATGAGCAGTTCTTC. This chain joins TRBV20-1 and TRBJ2-1, with 7 nucleotides matching TRBD2. CDR3 length equals 17 residues. Trimming cost V 1 base and J 1 base; bases outside gene matches: 10. Germline-derived CDR1 and CDR2 are DFQATT and SNEGSKA (reference sequence).

This rearrangement joins TRBV5-4 to TRBJ2-3; 8 nucleotides line up with TRBD2. Germline CDR1 and CDR2: SGHNT and YYREEE (reference sequence). The CDR3 extends over 19 amino acids. The V and J ends lost 6 bases and 4 bases, in that order; junction bases with no gene match: 22. The DNA of the CDR3 is TGTGCCAGCAACCCCTCTCCGCGGGGGGCTGGATCTTTTGCAGATACGCAGTATTTT. Its translation is CASNPSPRGAGSFADTQYF.

The rearrangement joins TRBV29-1 to TRBJ1-1; no firm D call. Germline V gives CDR1 SQVTM, CDR2 ANQGSEA. The CDR3 runs to 12 residues. Trimming left V 5 bases short and J 11 bases short, with 18 bases between. CDR3 residues: CSVFDPLNLAFF. DNA for the CDR3: TGCAGCGTTTTCGACCCATTGAATTTGGCTTTCTTT.

The rearrangement links TRBV6-5 to TRBJ2-1; D unclear. V was pared by 5 bases and J by 5 bases, with 7 bases between. This CDR3 is built from 12 residues. Germline V gene lookup returns CDR1 MNHEY and CDR2 SVGAGI. The CDR3 DNA follows: TGTGCCAGCAGTGCTTCGAACAATGAGCAGTTCTTC. It specifies CASSASNNEQFF.